The clone carrying this TCR beta chain was counted many times. Its specificity is unknown. Each 10 ml fresh peripheral blood draw supplied the PBMCs. The record originates from a study of T cells in Graves' hyperthyroidism and ophthalmopathy. This CDR3 region has 15 residues. V was clipped by 5 bases and J by 6 bases; unmatched bases: 8. Amplification of TCR beta CDR3 regions was performed using RNA transcripts as template. In the first-round RT-PCR of the TCR CDR3, the HTBI primer set was used. TCRdb used MiXCR to reprocess the multiplex PCR reads, holding one entry per CDR3 protein. The sample lists 350,000 to 500,000 distinct CDR3 sequences, approximately 15% occurring once. General study findings and limits: Also found in blood were most expanded thyroid clonotypes above 0.001.

This TCR was recovered from a woman aged 18 to 35 with Graves' hyperthyroidism. The chain couples TRBV12-3 or TRBV12-4 to TRBJ2-4; 9 positions agree with TRBD1. The material sequenced was blood. The CDR3 DNA reads as TGTGCCAGCAGTCTTACCGGGACAGGGCCAAACATTCAGTACTTC. Its translation is CASSLTGTGPNIQYF.